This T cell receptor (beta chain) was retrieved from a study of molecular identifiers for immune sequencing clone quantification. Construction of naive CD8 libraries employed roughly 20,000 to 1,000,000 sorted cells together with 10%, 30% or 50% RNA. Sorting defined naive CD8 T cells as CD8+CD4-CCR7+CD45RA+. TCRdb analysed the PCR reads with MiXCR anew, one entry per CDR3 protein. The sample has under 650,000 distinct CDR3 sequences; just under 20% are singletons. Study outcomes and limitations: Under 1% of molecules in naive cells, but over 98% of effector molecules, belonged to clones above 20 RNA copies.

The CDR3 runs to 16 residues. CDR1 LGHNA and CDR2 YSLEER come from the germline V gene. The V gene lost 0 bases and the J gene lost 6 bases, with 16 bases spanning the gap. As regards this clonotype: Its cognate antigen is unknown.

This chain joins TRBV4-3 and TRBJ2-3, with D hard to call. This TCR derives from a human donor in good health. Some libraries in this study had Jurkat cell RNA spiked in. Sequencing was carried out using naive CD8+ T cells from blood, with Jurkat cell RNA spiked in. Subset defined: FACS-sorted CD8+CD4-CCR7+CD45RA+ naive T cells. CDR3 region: CASSQDPWAPRDTQYF. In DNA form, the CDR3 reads TGCGCCAGCAGCCAAGATCCGTGGGCACCTAGGGATACGCAGTATTTT.